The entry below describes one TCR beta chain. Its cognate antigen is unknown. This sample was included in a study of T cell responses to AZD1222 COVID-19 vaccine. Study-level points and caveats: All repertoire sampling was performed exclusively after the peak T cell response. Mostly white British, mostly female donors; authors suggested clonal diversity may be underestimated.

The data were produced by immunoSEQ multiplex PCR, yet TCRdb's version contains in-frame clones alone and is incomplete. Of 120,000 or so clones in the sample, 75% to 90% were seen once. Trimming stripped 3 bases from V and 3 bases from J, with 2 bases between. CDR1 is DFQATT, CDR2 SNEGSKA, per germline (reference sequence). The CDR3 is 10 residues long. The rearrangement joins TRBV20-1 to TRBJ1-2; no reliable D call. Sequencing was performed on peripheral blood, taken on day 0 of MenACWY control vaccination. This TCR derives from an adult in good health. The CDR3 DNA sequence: TGCAGTGCTAGGGACTATGGCTACACCTTC. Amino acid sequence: CSARDYGYTF.